The T cell receptor (beta chain) described here comes from a study of cytomegalovirus exposure and HLA in healthy donors. Overall study findings and caveats: Later analysis identified 17,000 or so TCR beta sequences associated with HLA alleles, using a false discovery rate threshold of 0.05. The study designated roughly 150 TCR beta chains cytomegalovirus-associated.

The CDR3 is 12 residues long. The PCR ran on 60 Vbeta and 13 Jbeta primers. The table came from immunoSEQ multiplex PCR; TCRdb's copy has only in-frame clones and leaves some out. The sample includes some 41,000 clones, 51% of them seen just once. This clone was observed a few times. The antigen is not known. The chain carries TRBV21-1 and TRBJ2-7; TRBD2 reflects the table's D call only, with no check against the DNA. TRBV21-1 is a pseudogene. What was sequenced was PBMCs. The receptor's source is a man in his sixties in good health and CMV-seronegative. The CDR3 region has the DNA TGTGCCAGCAGCGCCCCGGGGTACGAGCAGTACTTC. It encodes CASSAPGYEQYF.